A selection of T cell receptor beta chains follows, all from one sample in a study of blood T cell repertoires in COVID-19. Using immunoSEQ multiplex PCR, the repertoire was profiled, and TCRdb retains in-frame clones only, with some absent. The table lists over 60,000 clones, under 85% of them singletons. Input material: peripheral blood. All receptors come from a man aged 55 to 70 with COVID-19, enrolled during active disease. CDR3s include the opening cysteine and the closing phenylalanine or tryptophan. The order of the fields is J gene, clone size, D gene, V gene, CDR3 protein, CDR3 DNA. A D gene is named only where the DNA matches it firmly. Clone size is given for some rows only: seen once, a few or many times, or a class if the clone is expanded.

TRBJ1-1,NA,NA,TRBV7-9,CASEPGNMNTEAFF,TGTGCCAGTGAGCCAGGGAACATGAACACTGAAGCTTTCTTT
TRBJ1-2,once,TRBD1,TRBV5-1,CASSSEGAGVNYGYTF,TGCGCCAGCAGCTCCGAGGGGGCAGGGGTTAACTATGGCTACACCTTC
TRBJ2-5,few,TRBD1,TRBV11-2,CASSLDQGVETQYF,TGTGCCAGCAGCTTAGATCAGGGGGTAGAGACCCAGTACTTC
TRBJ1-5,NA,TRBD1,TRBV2,CASSVGTADQPQHF,TGTGCCAGCAGTGTAGGGACAGCTGATCAGCCCCAGCATTTT
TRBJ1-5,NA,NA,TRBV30,CAWSVRGGLDQPQHF,TGTGCCTGGAGTGTACGGGGGGGGCTCGATCAGCCCCAGCATTTT
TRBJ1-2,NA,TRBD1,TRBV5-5,CASSAGQGTYGYTF,TGTGCCAGCAGCGCGGGACAGGGAACCTATGGCTACACCTTC
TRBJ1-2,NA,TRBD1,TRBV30,CAWSLGTGAYGDGYTF,TGTGCCTGGAGCCTAGGGACAGGGGCATATGGAGATGGCTACACCTTC
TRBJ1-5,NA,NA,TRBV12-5,CASGLSGLNQPQHF,TGTGCTAGTGGTTTGAGCGGTCTCAATCAGCCCCAGCATTTT
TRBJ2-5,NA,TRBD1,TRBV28,CASRPRDRVGKTQYF,TGTGCCAGCAGACCGAGGGACAGGGTCGGGAAGACCCAGTACTTC
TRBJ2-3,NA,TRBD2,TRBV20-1,CSASTSGRGSDTQYF,TGCAGTGCTAGTACGAGCGGGAGAGGGTCAGATACGCAGTATTTT
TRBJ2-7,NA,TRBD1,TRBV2,CASRENTGEFYEQYF,TGTGCCAGCAGGGAAAATACAGGGGAATTCTACGAGCAGTACTTC
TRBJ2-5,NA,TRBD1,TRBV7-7,CASSLGLSRGETQYF,TGTGCCAGCAGCTTAGGTCTTAGCAGGGGGGAGACCCAGTACTTC
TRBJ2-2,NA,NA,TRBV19,CASSMRRQPRNGELFF,TGTGCCAGTAGTATGAGGAGACAGCCAAGGAACGGGGAGCTGTTTTTT
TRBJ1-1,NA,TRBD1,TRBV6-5,CASSYSIRDRSFF,TGTGCCAGCAGTTACTCGATCCGGGACAGGTCTTTCTTT
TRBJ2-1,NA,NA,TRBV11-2,CASSLAGVRNEQFF,TGTGCCAGCAGCTTAGCCGGGGTACGCAATGAGCAGTTCTTC
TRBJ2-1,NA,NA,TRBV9,CASSPVDGRASYNEQFF,TGTGCCAGCAGCCCCGTGGATGGGAGAGCCTCCTACAATGAGCAGTTCTTC
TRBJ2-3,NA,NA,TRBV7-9,CASSLGTPATDTQYF,TGTGCCAGCAGCCTCGGGACACCTGCCACAGATACGCAGTATTTT
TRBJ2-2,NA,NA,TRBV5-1,CASSSSAVNTGELFF,TGCGCCAGCAGCTCGTCGGCGGTGAACACCGGGGAGCTGTTTTTT
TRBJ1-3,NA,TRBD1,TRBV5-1,CASATGDPGGTIYF,TGCGCCAGCGCAACAGGGGACCCAGGAGGCACCATATATTTT
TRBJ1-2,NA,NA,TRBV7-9,CASSSRVGRVSNGYTF,TGTGCCAGCAGCTCCCGGGTGGGGAGGGTTTCTAATGGCTACACCTTC
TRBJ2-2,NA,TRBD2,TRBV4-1,CASSHSRGGTGELFF,TGCGCCAGCAGCCATTCGCGGGGGGGCACCGGGGAGCTGTTTTTT
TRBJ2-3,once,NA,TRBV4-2,CASSPGKGADTQYF,TGTGCCAGCAGCCCGGGAAAGGGGGCAGATACGCAGTATTTT
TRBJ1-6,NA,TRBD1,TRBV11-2,CASSWGQGSHNSPLHF,TGTGCCAGCAGCTGGGGACAGGGATCCCATAATTCACCCCTCCACTTT
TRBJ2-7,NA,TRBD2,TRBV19,CASSTSGGHEQYF,TGTGCCAGCTCGACTAGCGGGGGTCACGAGCAGTACTTC
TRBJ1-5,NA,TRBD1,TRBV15,CATSSGTGRDQPQHF,TGTGCCACCAGCAGTGGGACAGGGAGGGATCAGCCCCAGCATTTT
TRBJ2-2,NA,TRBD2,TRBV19,CASTGGLNTGELFF,TGTGCCAGTACGGGGGGACTGAACACCGGGGAGCTGTTTTTT
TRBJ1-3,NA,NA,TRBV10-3,CAISPGSGNTIYF,TGTGCCATCTCTCCAGGCTCTGGAAACACCATATATTTT
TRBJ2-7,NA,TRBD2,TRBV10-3,CAISPSGTNYEQYF,TGTGCCATCAGTCCTAGCGGTACTAACTACGAGCAGTACTTC
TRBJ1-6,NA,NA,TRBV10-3,CAISEQGEISYNSPLHF,TGTGCCATCAGTGAACAAGGGGAAATCTCCTATAATTCACCCCTCCACTTT
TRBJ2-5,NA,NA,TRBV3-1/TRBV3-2,CASSQLAGETQYF,TGTGCCAGCAGCCAATTGGCGGGAGAGACCCAGTACTTC
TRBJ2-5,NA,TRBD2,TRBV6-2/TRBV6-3,CASSYPGLAGGSVETQYF,TGTGCCAGCAGTTACCCCGGACTAGCGGGAGGCTCGGTAGAGACCCAGTACTTC
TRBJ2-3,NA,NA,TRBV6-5,CASSYSGGSPDTQYF,TGTGCCAGCAGTTACTCTGGGGGGAGTCCAGATACGCAGTATTTT
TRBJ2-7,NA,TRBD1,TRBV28,CASGTGNEQYF,TGTGCCAGCGGGACAGGGAACGAGCAGTACTTC
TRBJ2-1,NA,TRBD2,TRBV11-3,CASSPASGVNNEQFF,TGTGCCAGCAGCCCCGCTAGCGGGGTGAACAATGAGCAGTTCTTC
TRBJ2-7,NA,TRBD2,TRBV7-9,CASSLVGGEDEQYF,TGTGCCAGCAGCTTAGTCGGGGGGGAGGACGAGCAGTACTTC
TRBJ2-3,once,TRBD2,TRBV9,CASSVGAGATDTQYF,TGTGCCAGCAGCGTTGGAGCGGGGGCGACAGATACGCAGTATTTT
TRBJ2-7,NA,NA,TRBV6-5,CASSLRGGSLYEQYF,TGTGCCAGCAGCCTCAGGGGCGGCTCTTTATACGAGCAGTACTTC